The 5 T cell receptor beta chains below come from one sample, sequenced in a study of PD-1 blockade in classical Hodgkin lymphoma. Time point here: cycle 4 day 1 (C4D1), after less than 7 weeks of nivolumab. All patients relapsed after autologous stem cell transplantation, and brentuximab vedotin exposure varied. Out of thawed PBMCs, magnetic negative selection purified CD4+ T cells. Only in-frame clones appear in the TCRdb table, and some are missing; sequencing was by immunoSEQ multiplex PCR. Of almost 30,000 clones detected, about 82% appear once; the ten largest clones hold roughly 0.6%. The sample was CD4+ T cells from blood, taken before the fourth cycle of nivolumab. These receptor sequences come from a human donor with classical Hodgkin lymphoma.

DNA for the CDR3: TGTGCCAGTAGTCCCTTCACTAGCGCCTTTAGCTCCTACAATGAGCAGTTCTTC. Protein: CASSPFTSAFSSYNEQFF. The rearrangement links TRBV19 to TRBJ2-1; 7 nucleotides agree with TRBD2. Unmatched junction bases numbered 13, after V lost 5 bases and J lost 0 bases. The CDR3 is 18 residues long. CDR1 is LNHDA, CDR2 SQIVND, per germline (reference sequence).

The rearrangement joins TRBV27 to TRBJ1-1; 7 bases are a match to TRBD1. The V gene end was trimmed by 6 bases and the J gene end by 0 bases; junction bases not matched to a gene: 4. The CDR3 is 14 residues long. Germline V gives CDR1 MNHEY, CDR2 SMNVEV (reference sequence). The CDR3 loop is CASRVTGVNTEAFF. CDR3 DNA sequence: TGTGCCAGCAGGGTTACAGGGGTGAACACTGAAGCTTTCTTT.

This chain uses TRBV5-1 with TRBJ1-1, with D possibly TRBD1 on 5 matching bases. Deletions cut 0 bases from V and 4 bases from J, with 10 bases between. CDR1 is SGHRS, CDR2 YFSETQ, per germline. This CDR3 is 14 amino acids long. The CDR3 DNA sequence: TGCGCCAGCAGCTTGGGCAGGGAAGGCACTGAAGCTTTCTTT. It yields the protein CASSLGREGTEAFF.

J is TRBJ1-2 and V is TRBV5-1; D uncertain. Trimming shortened V by 0 bases and J by 7 bases, and 13 bases separated the two germline ends. Germline V gives CDR1 SGHRS, CDR2 YFSETQ. CDR3 size: 14 residues. Here the CDR3 reads CASSLAGPSGGYTF. The DNA of the CDR3 is TGCGCCAGCAGCTTGGCCGGACCCAGCGGTGGCTACACCTTC.

V gene TRBV5-1 combines with J gene TRBJ1-2; the match to TRBD1 covers 10 bases. The CDR3 covers 15 residues. The germline V gene encodes CDR1 SGHRS and CDR2 YFSETQ. V dropped 0 bases and J dropped 7; count of bases not matched to a gene: 6. CDR3 sequence (DNA): TGCGCCAGCAGCTTGGTTTTGGGGACAGGGGTTGGCTACACCTTC. Residues: CASSLVLGTGVGYTF.